Listed below are T cell receptor beta chains from one sample, sequenced in a study of human T cells and chemical hapten exposure. In TCRdb, the RACE reads were re-called with MiXCR into one record per CDR3 protein. The sample consists of about 160,000 distinct CDR3 sequences, about 27% of them appearing once. Sample: whole blood, taken in connection with sensitization to the hapten diphenylcyclopropenone (DPC). These receptors were obtained from a woman aged 18 to 35 with alopecia areata. Some clones in this sample may be carry-over from other donors' samples. Each CDR3 is given with its conserved first and last residue. The order of the fields is D gene, V gene, clone size, J gene, CDR3 protein, CDR3 DNA. The D gene is left open where the match is weak. A clone size is listed for some rows: how often the clone was seen (once, few, many), or a class if it is expanded.

-	TRBV4-1	few	TRBJ1-1	CASSLETIPYTEAFF	TGCGCCAGCAGCCTCGAAACGATACCCTACACTGAAGCTTTCTTT
-	TRBV30	-	TRBJ2-1	CAYTQGITYNEQFF	TGTGCCTACACCCAGGGGATTACCTACAATGAGCAGTTCTTC
-	TRBV4-1	few	TRBJ1-4	CASSQGRTNEKLFF	TGCGCCAGCAGCCAAGGAAGGACTAATGAAAAACTGTTTTTT
-	TRBV25-1	-	TRBJ2-1	CASGDPGGNNEQFF	TGTGCCAGCGGGGACCCCGGGGGCAACAATGAGCAGTTCTTC
TRBD2	TRBV7-2	few	TRBJ2-2	CASSSDSGSVNTGELFF	TGTGCCAGCAGCTCAGACAGCGGGAGTGTAAACACCGGGGAGCTGTTTTTT
-	TRBV20-1	-	TRBJ2-1	CSAKEGGIYEQFF	TGCAGTGCTAAGGAAGGGGGGATATATGAGCAGTTCTTC
-	TRBV3-1	-	TRBJ1-5	CASSQGLSYSNQPQHF	TGTGCCAGCAGCCAAGGCTTGTCATATAGCAATCAGCCCCAGCATTTT
TRBD2	TRBV4-1	-	TRBJ2-1	CASSQALAGVDEQFF	TGCGCCAGCAGCCAAGCACTAGCGGGAGTTGATGAGCAGTTCTTC
-	TRBV4-2	-	TRBJ2-2	CASSPPANANTGELFF	TGTGCCAGCAGTCCACCAGCCAACGCGAACACCGGGGAGCTGTTTTTT
-	TRBV7-9	-	TRBJ2-7	CASSLSDGSYEQYF	TGTGCCAGCAGCTTGTCCGACGGGTCCTACGAGCAGTACTTC
TRBD1	TRBV3-1	-	TRBJ2-1	CASSQGGTGGHNEQFF	TGTGCCAGCAGCCAAGGAGGGACAGGGGGCCACAATGAGCAGTTCTTC
-	TRBV20-1	many	TRBJ1-2	CSASSSAYGYTF	TGCAGTGCTAGTAGTTCTGCCTATGGCTACACCTTC
-	TRBV14	-	TRBJ2-3	CASRETPASTDTQYF	TGTGCCAGCAGGGAGACGCCTGCTAGCACAGATACGCAGTATTTT
-	TRBV27	few	TRBJ1-1	CASSYAPPVAFF	TGTGCCAGCAGTTATGCTCCGCCTGTCGCTTTCTTT
-	TRBV5-4	-	TRBJ1-1	CASSLGQRNTEAFF	TGTGCCAGCAGCTTAGGTCAGCGGAACACTGAAGCTTTCTTT
TRBD1	TRBV4-2	few	TRBJ1-1	CASSPGQGRTEAFF	TGTGCCAGCAGCCCGGGACAGGGACGGACTGAAGCTTTCTTT
TRBD1	TRBV29-1	few	TRBJ2-1	CSVGTGPLSEQFF	TGCAGCGTTGGGACAGGCCCCCTATCTGAGCAGTTCTTC
-	TRBV18	-	TRBJ2-3	CASSPRGLPADTQYF	TGTGCCAGCTCACCACGAGGCCTCCCAGCCGATACGCAGTATTTT
-	TRBV7-2	-	TRBJ2-3	CASSLEDSTDTQYF	TGTGCCAGCAGCTTAGAGGACTCCACAGATACGCAGTATTTT
-	TRBV27	few	TRBJ2-1	CASSLNPRLYEQFF	TGTGCCAGCAGTTTAAATCCGCGTCTCTATGAGCAGTTCTTC
-	TRBV4-1	-	TRBJ2-7	CASSQGHGDYEQYF	TGCGCCAGCAGCCAGGGACACGGGGACTACGAGCAGTACTTC
TRBD2	TRBV20-1	-	TRBJ2-5	CSDRLAGGTKTQYF	TGCAGTGACCGACTAGCGGGGGGGACTAAGACCCAGTACTTC
-	TRBV30	few	TRBJ1-1	CAWDRNTEAFF	TGTGCCTGGGATAGGAACACTGAAGCTTTCTTT
TRBD2	TRBV27	few	TRBJ2-7	CASSLSGTSGPYEQYF	TGTGCCAGCAGTTTATCTGGGACTAGCGGTCCCTACGAGCAGTACTTC
-	TRBV4-1	few	TRBJ1-5	CASSHRYPGGHQPQHF	TGCGCCAGCAGCCACCGATACCCTGGGGGACATCAGCCCCAGCATTTT
TRBD2	TRBV10-2	-	TRBJ2-7	CASTGTSWYYEQYF	TGCGCCAGCACCGGGACTAGCTGGTACTACGAGCAGTACTTC
-	TRBV20-1	few	TRBJ1-1	CSARDHGGREAFF	TGCAGTGCTAGAGACCACGGAGGGAGGGAAGCTTTCTTT
TRBD2	TRBV10-3	few	TRBJ2-5	CAIGREGPRETQYF	TGTGCCATCGGGCGGGAGGGCCCTCGGGAGACCCAGTACTTC
-	TRBV19	-	TRBJ2-2	CASSRARQTRFAGELFF	TGTGCCAGTAGTAGGGCGAGACAGACCCGATTTGCCGGGGAGCTGTTTTTT
-	TRBV2	-	TRBJ1-1	CASSDRAFF	TGTGCCAGCAGTGATAGAGCTTTCTTT
-	TRBV12-3/TRBV12-4	few	TRBJ1-2	CASSLLGREINYGYTF	TGTGCCAGCAGTTTATTGGGGAGGGAGATTAACTATGGCTACACCTTC
TRBD1	TRBV29-1	few	TRBJ2-7	CSGGTGPSEQYF	TGCAGCGGAGGGACAGGGCCGTCCGAGCAGTACTTC
TRBD1	TRBV12-3/TRBV12-4	few	TRBJ1-4	CASSPTGEEKLFF	TGTGCCAGCAGTCCCACAGGGGAGGAAAAACTGTTTTTT
TRBD2	TRBV12-3/TRBV12-4	-	TRBJ2-3	CASSFGSIPSGGAPDTQYF	TGTGCCAGCAGTTTCGGTTCGATCCCTAGCGGAGGGGCACCAGATACGCAGTATTTT
TRBD1	TRBV2	few	TRBJ1-1	CASRPARPAGTAILDTEAFF	TGTGCCAGCAGACCAGCACGACCCGCCGGGACAGCCATCTTGGACACTGAAGCTTTCTTT
-	TRBV4-1	once	TRBJ1-5	CASSQVAANQPQHF	TGCGCCAGCAGCCAAGTCGCCGCGAATCAGCCCCAGCATTTT
-	TRBV11-3	-	TRBJ2-1	CASSWEGAPGRQFF	TGTGCCAGCAGCTGGGAGGGGGCTCCGGGGAGACAGTTCTTC
-	TRBV29-1	many	TRBJ1-2	CSVTGTDNYGYTF	TGCAGCGTCACCGGGACGGATAACTATGGCTACACCTTC
-	TRBV4-3	few	TRBJ2-7	CASSQAAGVGYEQYF	TGCGCCAGCAGCCAAGCGGCAGGGGTGGGGTACGAGCAGTACTTC
-	TRBV9	-	TRBJ1-2	CASSGSKGTRGYTF	TGTGCCAGCAGCGGATCAAAGGGGACCCGGGGCTACACCTTC
-	TRBV4-1	few	TRBJ2-7	CASSQEGFWEQYF	TGCGCCAGCAGCCAAGAGGGTTTCTGGGAGCAGTACTTC
TRBD2	TRBV2	-	TRBJ2-3	CASRGGVTDTQYF	TGTGCCAGCCGCGGGGGGGTCACAGATACGCAGTATTTT
-	TRBV7-2	-	TRBJ1-2	CASSLRLTGGRAEGYTF	TGTGCCAGCAGCTTAAGGCTTACTGGTGGTAGGGCGGAAGGCTACACCTTC
TRBD1	TRBV7-9	many	TRBJ2-7	CASSPDRALLLWYF	TGTGCCAGCAGCCCCGACAGGGCGCTTCTCTTGTGGTACTTC
-	TRBV9	-	TRBJ1-6	CASSPGTPWNSPLHF	TGTGCCAGCAGCCCTGGGACTCCCTGGAATTCACCCCTCCACTTT
-	TRBV14	few	TRBJ1-1	CASSQDLSGGRNTEAFF	TGTGCCAGCAGCCAAGATCTGTCCGGGGGCAGGAACACTGAAGCTTTCTTT